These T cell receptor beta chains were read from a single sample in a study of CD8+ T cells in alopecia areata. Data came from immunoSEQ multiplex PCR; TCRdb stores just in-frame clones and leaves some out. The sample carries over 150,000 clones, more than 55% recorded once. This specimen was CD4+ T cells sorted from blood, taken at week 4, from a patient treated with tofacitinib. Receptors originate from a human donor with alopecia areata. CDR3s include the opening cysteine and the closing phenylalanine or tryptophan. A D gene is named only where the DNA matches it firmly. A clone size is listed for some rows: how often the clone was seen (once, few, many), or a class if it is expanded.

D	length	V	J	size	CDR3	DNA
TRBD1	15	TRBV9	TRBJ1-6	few	CASSSGTARNSPLHF	TGTGCCAGCAGCTCCGGGACAGCGCGGAATTCACCCCTCCACTTT
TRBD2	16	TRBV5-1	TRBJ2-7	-	CASSLGSGGRSYEQYF	TGCGCCAGCAGCTTGGGGAGCGGGGGCCGCTCCTACGAGCAGTACTTC
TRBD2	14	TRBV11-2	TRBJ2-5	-	CASSRGSGGETQYF	TGTGCCAGCAGCCGGGGGTCGGGAGGAGAGACCCAGTACTTC
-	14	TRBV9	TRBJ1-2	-	CASSAQTEGYGYTF	TGTGCCAGCAGCGCCCAGACAGAAGGTTATGGCTACACCTTC
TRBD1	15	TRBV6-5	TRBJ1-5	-	CASNTGTGPNQPQHF	TGTGCCAGCAACACCGGGACAGGGCCCAATCAGCCCCAGCATTTT
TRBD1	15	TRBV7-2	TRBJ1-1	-	CASSLGGTVNTEAFF	TGTGCCAGCAGCTTAGGTGGGACAGTGAACACTGAAGCTTTCTTT
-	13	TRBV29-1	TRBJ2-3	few	CSLGGVSTDTQYF	TGCAGCCTAGGAGGGGTTAGCACAGATACGCAGTATTTT
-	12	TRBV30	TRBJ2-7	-	CAWSTAPYEQYF	TGTGCCTGGAGTACCGCGCCCTACGAGCAGTACTTC
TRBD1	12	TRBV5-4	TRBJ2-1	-	CASSSGGNEQFF	TGTGCCAGCTCCTCAGGGGGAAATGAGCAGTTCTTC
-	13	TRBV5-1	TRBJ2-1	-	CASSSRPYNEQFF	TGCGCCAGCAGCAGCCGACCATACAATGAGCAGTTCTTC
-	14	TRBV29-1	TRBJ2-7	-	CSVGTRQVPNEQYF	TGCAGCGTTGGTACTCGACAGGTGCCCAACGAGCAGTACTTC
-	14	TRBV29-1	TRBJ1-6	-	CSVAGGLRNSPLHF	TGCAGCGTCGCCGGGGGCTTGAGGAATTCACCCCTCCACTTT
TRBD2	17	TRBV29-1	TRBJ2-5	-	CSVDQLAGGLFQETQYF	TGCAGCGTTGATCAGCTAGCGGGGGGCCTGTTCCAAGAGACCCAGTACTTC
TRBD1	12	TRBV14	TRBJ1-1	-	CASSADRAEAFF	TGTGCCAGCAGCGCGGACAGGGCTGAAGCTTTCTTT
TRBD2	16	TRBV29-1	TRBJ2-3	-	CSVDGGSSGSTDTQYF	TGCAGCGTTGACGGTGGGTCTAGCGGGAGCACAGATACGCAGTATTTT
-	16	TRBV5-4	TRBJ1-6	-	CASSLGANSYNSPLHF	TGTGCCAGCAGCTTGGGGGCAAACTCCTATAATTCACCCCTCCACTTT
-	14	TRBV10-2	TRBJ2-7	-	CASTNPTVFYEQYF	TGCGCCAGCACAAACCCAACCGTCTTTTACGAGCAGTACTTC
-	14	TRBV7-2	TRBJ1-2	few	CASRLEGRNYGYTF	TGTGCCAGCAGACTTGAGGGACGGAACTATGGCTACACCTTC
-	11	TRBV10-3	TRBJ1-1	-	CATQTGTEAFF	TGTGCCACCCAAACAGGCACTGAAGCTTTCTTT
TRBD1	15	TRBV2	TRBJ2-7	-	CASRGRDRGRYEQYF	TGTGCCAGCAGGGGCCGGGACAGGGGTCGGTACGAGCAGTACTTC
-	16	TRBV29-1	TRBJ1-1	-	CSAPMWGGAKDTEAFF	TGCAGCGCTCCGATGTGGGGGGGCGCGAAGGACACTGAAGCTTTCTTT
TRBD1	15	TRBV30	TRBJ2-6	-	CAWDREYSGANVLTF	TGTGCCTGGGACAGGGAATACTCTGGGGCCAACGTCCTGACTTTC
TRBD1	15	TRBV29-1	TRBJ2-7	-	CSVVGQGAISYEQYF	TGCAGCGTGGTGGGACAGGGGGCGATCTCCTACGAGCAGTACTTC
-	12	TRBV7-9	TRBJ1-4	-	CASSSNEEKLFF	TGTGCCAGCAGCAGCAACGAAGAAAAACTGTTTTTT
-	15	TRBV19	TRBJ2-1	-	CASSQDLATYNEQFF	TGTGCCAGTAGCCAGGACCTAGCGACCTACAATGAGCAGTTCTTC
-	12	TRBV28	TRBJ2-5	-	CATDRRQETQYF	TGTGCCACCGACAGGCGGCAAGAGACCCAGTACTTC
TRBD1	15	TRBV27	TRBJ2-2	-	CASSSPGQRTGELFF	TGTGCCAGCAGTTCTCCGGGACAGAGGACCGGGGAGCTGTTTTTT
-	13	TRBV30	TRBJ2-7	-	CAWSAYSLYEQYF	TGTGCCTGGAGTGCATATTCCCTCTACGAGCAGTACTTC
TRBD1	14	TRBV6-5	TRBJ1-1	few	CASRDRAGDTEAFF	TGTGCCAGCCGGGACAGGGCTGGGGACACTGAAGCTTTCTTT
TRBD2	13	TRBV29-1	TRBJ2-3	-	CSGRLAQTDTQYF	TGCAGCGGCAGACTAGCTCAGACAGATACGCAGTATTTT
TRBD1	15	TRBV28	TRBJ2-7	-	CASSFTGADLYEQYF	TGTGCCAGCAGTTTTACAGGGGCCGATTTGTACGAGCAGTACTTC
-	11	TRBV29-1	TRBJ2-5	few	CSVEERETQYF	TGCAGCGTTGAAGAACGAGAGACCCAGTACTTC
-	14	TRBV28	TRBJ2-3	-	CASSRGSSTDTQYF	TGTGCCAGCAGTCGGGGGAGTAGCACAGATACGCAGTATTTT
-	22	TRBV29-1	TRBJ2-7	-	CSAALSKGMSTWRHQSSYEQYF	TGCAGCGCGGCTCTTTCCAAAGGAATGTCTACTTGGAGACACCAGAGCTCCTACGAGCAGTACTTC
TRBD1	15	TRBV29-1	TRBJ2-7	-	CSVTRPPGQGSEQYF	TGCAGCGTAACACGGCCCCCGGGACAGGGATCCGAGCAGTACTTC
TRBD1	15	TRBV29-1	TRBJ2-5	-	CSVDLGTGDLETQYF	TGCAGCGTTGATTTGGGGACAGGGGACCTAGAGACCCAGTACTTC
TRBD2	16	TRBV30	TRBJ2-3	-	CAWSVLAGGSSDTQYF	TGTGCCTGGAGTGTACTAGCGGGGGGGTCTTCAGATACGCAGTATTTT
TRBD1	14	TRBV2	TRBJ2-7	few	CASCPGTGGLEQYF	TGTGCCAGTTGCCCCGGGACAGGGGGACTCGAGCAGTACTTC
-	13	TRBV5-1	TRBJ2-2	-	CASLAMNTGELFF	TGCGCCAGCTTAGCAATGAACACCGGGGAGCTGTTTTTT
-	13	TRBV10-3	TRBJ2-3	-	CAISETSTDTQYF	TGTGCCATCAGTGAGACGAGCACAGATACGCAGTATTTT
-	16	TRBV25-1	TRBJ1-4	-	CASSAYRGPWDEKLFF	TGTGCCAGCAGTGCCTACCGGGGCCCATGGGATGAAAAACTGTTTTTT
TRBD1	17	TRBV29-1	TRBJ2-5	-	CSVESSYVRGHQETQYF	TGCAGCGTTGAAAGTTCGTATGTCAGGGGGCACCAAGAGACCCAGTACTTC
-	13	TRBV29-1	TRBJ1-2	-	CSVEDRPSRGYTF	TGCAGCGTTGAAGATAGGCCGTCGCGCGGCTACACCTTC
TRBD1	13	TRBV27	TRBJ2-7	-	CASSSGQGYEQYF	TGTGCCAGCAGTTCGGGACAGGGCTACGAGCAGTACTTC
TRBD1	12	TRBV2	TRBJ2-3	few	CASSDVPTGGYF	TGTGCCAGCAGTGATGTACCCACAGGGGGGTATTTT
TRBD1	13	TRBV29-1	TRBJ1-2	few	CSVSPGQAVGYTF	TGCAGCGTGTCACCGGGACAGGCAGTGGGCTACACCTTC
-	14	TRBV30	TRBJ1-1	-	CAWSVGRMNTEAFF	TGTGCCTGGAGTGTCGGGCGGATGAACACTGAAGCTTTCTTT
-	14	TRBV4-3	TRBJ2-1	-	CASSPRRGEGEQFF	TGCGCCAGCAGCCCACGCAGAGGTGAGGGCGAGCAGTTCTTC
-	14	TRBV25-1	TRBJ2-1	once	CASSEIDQYNEQFF	TGTGCCAGCAGTGAAATAGACCAGTACAATGAGCAGTTCTTC
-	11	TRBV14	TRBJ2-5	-	CASSQQETQYF	TGTGCCAGCAGCCAACAAGAGACCCAGTACTTC
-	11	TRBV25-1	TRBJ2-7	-	CASSEGVEQYF	TGTGCCAGCAGTGAGGGGGTGGAGCAGTACTTC
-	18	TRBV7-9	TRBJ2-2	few	CASSFIAGTTLHTGELFF	TGTGCCAGCAGCTTCATAGCAGGCACAACGCTTCACACCGGGGAGCTGTTTTTT
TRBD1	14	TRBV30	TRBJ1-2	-	CARAGTGNDYGYTF	TGTGCCAGAGCCGGGACAGGGAACGACTATGGCTACACCTTC
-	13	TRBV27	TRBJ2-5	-	CASSLRRRETQYF	TGTGCCAGCAGTTTGCGTCGACGGGAGACCCAGTACTTC
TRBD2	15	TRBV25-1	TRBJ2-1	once	CASSYLAGTADEQFF	TGTGCCAGCAGTTACTTAGCGGGAACCGCCGATGAGCAGTTCTTC
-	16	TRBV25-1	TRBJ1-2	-	CASSAFDRTSNYGYTF	TGTGCCAGCAGTGCCTTCGACAGGACCTCTAACTATGGCTACACCTTC